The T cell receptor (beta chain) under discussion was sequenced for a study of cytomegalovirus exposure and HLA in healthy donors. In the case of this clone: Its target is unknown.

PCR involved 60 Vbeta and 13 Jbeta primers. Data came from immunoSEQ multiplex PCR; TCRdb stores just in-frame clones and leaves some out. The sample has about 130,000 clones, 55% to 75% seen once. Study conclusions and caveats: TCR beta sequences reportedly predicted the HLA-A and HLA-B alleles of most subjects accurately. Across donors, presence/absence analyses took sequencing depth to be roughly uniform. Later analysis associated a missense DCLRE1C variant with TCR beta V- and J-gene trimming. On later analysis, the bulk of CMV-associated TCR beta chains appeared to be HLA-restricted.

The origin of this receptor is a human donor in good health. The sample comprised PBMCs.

The CDR3 coding sequence is TGTGCCAGCAGCACGATATTGGGAGAAGTTTGGGAACGGAGCTACACCTTC. It translates to CASSTILGEVWERSYTF. The chain has TRBV7-6 and TRBJ1-2; no definite D call. V was trimmed by 5 bases and J by 9 bases, leaving 28 bases between them. CDR3 length equals 17 residues. Germline V gene lookup returns CDR1 SGHVS and CDR2 FNYEAQ.